The present entry profiles one T cell receptor (beta chain) with its context. Participant-given clinical history determined each cohort assignment. Per the original methods: Reference gene primers were amplified, and this amplification served to estimate nucleated cell counts. The repertoire was sequenced with immunoSEQ multiplex PCR; TCRdb's copy has only in-frame clones and lacks some. D and trimming come from the DNA, and the V and J calls and clone size come from that table. The sample includes about 320,000 clones, more than 75% seen only once; the top ten take more than 9%. This record belongs to a study of blood T cell repertoires in COVID-19. This CDR3 has 13 amino acids. V was shortened by 3 bases and J by 4 bases, with 7 bases between the two germline ends.

Sequencing input: PBMCs or T cells enriched from blood (not recorded which). The chain carries TRBV12-3 or TRBV12-4 and TRBJ2-1; TRBD1 might be the D (5 bases). This clonotype was obtained from a woman in her late teens or twenties who had recovered from COVID-19. In nucleotides, the CDR3 is TGTGCCAGCAGTTTTACAGGTTACAATGAGCAGTTCTTC. Translation gives CASSFTGYNEQFF.